This TCR beta chain was identified during a study of post-analysis software for immune sequencing data. About the study: Relapsing-remitting, secondary progressive and progressive-relapsing forms of multiple sclerosis all featured among disease courses. Broader study findings: The F measure placed samples prepared in the same batch into strongly shared clusters. Normalized Chao1 diversity in multiple sclerosis patients fell significantly below that of controls. Patients had higher frequencies than controls of roughly 5 TRBV segments, including TRBV5-6, TRBV5-1 and TRBV20-1.

Germline CDR1 SQVTM, CDR2 ANQGSEA. The CDR3 contains 10 residues. Trimming removed 3 bases at V and 6 bases at J, with 4 bases between. This clonotype was seen more than once but under ten times. As yet, its antigen is unknown. TCR beta cDNA libraries had unique molecular identifiers. One entry per CDR3 protein results from TCRdb running MiXCR on the PCR reads. Among 650,000 to 850,000 distinct CDR3 sequences, around 46% were seen once, and the ten largest hold roughly 5.2%. Sequenced sample: blood. The chain employs TRBV29-1 and TRBJ2-3; D remains unclear. This clonotype originated in a girl aged 5 to 17 with multiple sclerosis. The CDR3 region is CSVEVDTQYF. The CDR3 nucleotides are TGCAGCGTTGAGGTGGATACGCAGTATTTT.